Described below is a single T cell receptor (beta chain) sequence and its context. Assay: immunoSEQ multiplex PCR; the TCRdb copy retains only in-frame clones and omits some. The sample shows about 56,000 clones, about 80% of them seen only once. The data stem from a study of memory CD4+ T cells and cytomegalovirus serostatus. The sort gate was single viable CD3+CD4+CD8-CD45RO+ cells for memory CD4+ T cells. CDR3 length: 13 residues. Trimming took 6 bases from V and 4 from J; bases not matched to a gene: 2. Germline V gene sequence: CDR1 KGHSH, CDR2 LQKENI. Specimen: memory CD4+ T cells from blood. The TCR was taken from an adult in good health and CMV-seronegative. The chain is built from TRBV18 and TRBJ2-7; 11 nucleotides align to TRBD1. CDR3 sequence (DNA): TGTGCCAGCTCGGGGACAGGGGGTTACGAGCAGTACTTC. Translated: CASSGTGGYEQYF.